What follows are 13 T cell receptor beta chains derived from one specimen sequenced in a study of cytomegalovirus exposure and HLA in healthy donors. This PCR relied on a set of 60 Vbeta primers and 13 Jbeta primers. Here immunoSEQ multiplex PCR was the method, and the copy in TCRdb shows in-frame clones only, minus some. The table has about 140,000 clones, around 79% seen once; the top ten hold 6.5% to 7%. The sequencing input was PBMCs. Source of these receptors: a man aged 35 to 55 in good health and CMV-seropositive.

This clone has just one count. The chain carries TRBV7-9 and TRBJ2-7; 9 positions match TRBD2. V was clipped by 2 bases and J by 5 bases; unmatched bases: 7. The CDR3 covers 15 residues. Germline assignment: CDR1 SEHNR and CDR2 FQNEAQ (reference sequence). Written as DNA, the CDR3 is TGTGCCAGCAGCTTAATGGGACTAGCAATGGACGAGCAGTACTTC. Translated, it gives CASSLMGLAMDEQYF.

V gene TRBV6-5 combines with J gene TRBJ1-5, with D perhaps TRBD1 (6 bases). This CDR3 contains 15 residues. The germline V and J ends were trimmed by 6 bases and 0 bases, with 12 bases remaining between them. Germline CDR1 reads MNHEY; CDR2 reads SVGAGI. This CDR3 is CASSQGPDSNQPQHF. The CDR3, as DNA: TGTGCCAGCAGCCAGGGGCCGGATAGCAATCAGCCCCAGCATTTT.

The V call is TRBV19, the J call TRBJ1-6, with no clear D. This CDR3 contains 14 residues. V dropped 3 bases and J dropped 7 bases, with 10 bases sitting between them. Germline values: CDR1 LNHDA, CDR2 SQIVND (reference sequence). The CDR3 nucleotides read TGTGCCAGTAGTATGCGAGAAGCCAATTCACCCCTCCACTTT. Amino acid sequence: CASSMREANSPLHF.

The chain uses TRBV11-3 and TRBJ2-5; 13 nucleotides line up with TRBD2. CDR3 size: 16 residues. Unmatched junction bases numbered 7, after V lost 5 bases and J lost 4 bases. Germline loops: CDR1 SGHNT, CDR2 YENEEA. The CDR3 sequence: CASSLGLAGASETQYF. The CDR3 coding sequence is TGTGCCAGCAGCCTTGGACTAGCGGGAGCGTCAGAGACCCAGTACTTC.

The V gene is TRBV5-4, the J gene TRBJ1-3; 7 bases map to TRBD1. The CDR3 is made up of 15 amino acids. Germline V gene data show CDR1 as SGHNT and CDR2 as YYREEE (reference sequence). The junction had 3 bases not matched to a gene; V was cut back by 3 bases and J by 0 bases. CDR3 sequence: CASSYGTVSGNTIYF. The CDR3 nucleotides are TGTGCCAGCAGCTACGGGACAGTCTCTGGAAACACCATATATTTT. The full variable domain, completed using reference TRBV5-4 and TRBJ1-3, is ETGVTQSPTHLIKTRGQQVTLRCSSQSGHNTVSWYQQALGQGPQFIFQYYREEENGRGNFPPRFSGLQFPNYSSELNVNALELDDSALYLCASSYGTVSGNTIYFGEGSWLTVV.

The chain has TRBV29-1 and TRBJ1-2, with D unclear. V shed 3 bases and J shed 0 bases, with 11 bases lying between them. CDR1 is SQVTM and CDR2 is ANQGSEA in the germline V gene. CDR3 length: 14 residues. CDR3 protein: CSVDRSGANYGYTF. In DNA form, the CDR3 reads TGCAGCGTTGACCGGTCCGGAGCTAACTATGGCTACACCTTC.

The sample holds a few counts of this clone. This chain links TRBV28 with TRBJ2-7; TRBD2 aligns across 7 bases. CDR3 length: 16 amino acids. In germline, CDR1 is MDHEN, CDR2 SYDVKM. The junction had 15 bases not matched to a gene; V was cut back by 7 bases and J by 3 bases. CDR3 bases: TGTGCCAGCACTCACGCCGGACTAGTCGACCGCTACGAGCAGTACTTC. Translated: CASTHAGLVDRYEQYF. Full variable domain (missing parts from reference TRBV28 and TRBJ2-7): DVKVTQSSRYLVKRTGEKVFLECVQDMDHENMFWYRQDPGLGLRLIYFSYDVKMKEKGDIPEGYSVSREKKERFSLILESASTNQTSMYLCASTHAGLVDRYEQYFGPGTRLTVT.

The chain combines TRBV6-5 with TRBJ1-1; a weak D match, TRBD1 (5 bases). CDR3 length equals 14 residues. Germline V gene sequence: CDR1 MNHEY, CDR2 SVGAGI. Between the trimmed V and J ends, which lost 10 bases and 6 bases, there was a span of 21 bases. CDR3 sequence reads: CATAWGDPGAEAFF. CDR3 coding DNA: TGTGCCACCGCGTGGGGGGACCCCGGCGCTGAAGCTTTCTTT.

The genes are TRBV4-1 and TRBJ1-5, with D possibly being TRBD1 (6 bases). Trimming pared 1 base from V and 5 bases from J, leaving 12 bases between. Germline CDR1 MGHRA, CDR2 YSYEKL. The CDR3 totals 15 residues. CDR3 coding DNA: TGCGCCAGCAGCCAAGTTCAACAGGGATATCAGCCCCAGCATTTT. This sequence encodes CASSQVQQGYQPQHF.

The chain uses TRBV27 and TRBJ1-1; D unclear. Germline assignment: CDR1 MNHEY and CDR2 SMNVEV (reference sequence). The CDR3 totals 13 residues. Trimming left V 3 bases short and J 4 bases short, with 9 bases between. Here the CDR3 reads CASSFDPGTEAFF. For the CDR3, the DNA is TGTGCCAGCAGTTTTGACCCGGGCACTGAAGCTTTCTTT.

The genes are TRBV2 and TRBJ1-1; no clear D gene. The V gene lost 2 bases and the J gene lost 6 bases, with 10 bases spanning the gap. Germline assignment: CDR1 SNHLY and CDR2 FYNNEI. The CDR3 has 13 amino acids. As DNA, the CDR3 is TGTGCCAGCAGTGAATGGCGCGCGGCTGAAGCTTTCTTT. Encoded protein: CASSEWRAAEAFF.

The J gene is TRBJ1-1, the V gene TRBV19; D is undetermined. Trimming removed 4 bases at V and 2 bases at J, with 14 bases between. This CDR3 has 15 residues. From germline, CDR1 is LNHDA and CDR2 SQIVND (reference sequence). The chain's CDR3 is CASSTVPDFNTEAFF. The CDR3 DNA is TGTGCCAGTAGTACCGTCCCAGACTTCAACACTGAAGCTTTCTTT.

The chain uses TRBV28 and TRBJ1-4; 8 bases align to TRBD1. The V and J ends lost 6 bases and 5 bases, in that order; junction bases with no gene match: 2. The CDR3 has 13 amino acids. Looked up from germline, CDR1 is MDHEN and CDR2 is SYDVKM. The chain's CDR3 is CASRRDRNEKLFF. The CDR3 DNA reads TGTGCCAGCAGACGGGACAGGAATGAAAAACTGTTTTTT.